The rows below give T cell receptor beta chains drawn from one sample of a study of cytomegalovirus exposure and HLA in healthy donors. TCRdb keeps only in-frame clones here, not all; method: immunoSEQ multiplex PCR. This sample's clone table lists more than 95,000 clones. Specimen: PBMCs. The receptors shown here come from a man aged 18-30 years in good health and CMV-seronegative. Each CDR3 is given with its conserved first and last residue. A D gene is named only where the DNA matches it firmly.

j_call v_call d_call cdr3_aa cdr3_nt
TRBJ2-2 TRBV6-1 NA CAMRVINTGELFF TGTGCCATGAGGGTAATTAACACCGGGGAGCTGTTTTTT
TRBJ1-3 TRBV12-5 NA CASGLGGAGNTIYF TGTGCTAGTGGTTTGGGGGGGGCTGGAAACACCATATATTTT
TRBJ2-7 TRBV16 NA CASSLAAYEQYF TGTGCCAGCAGCCTAGCGGCCTACGAGCAGTACTTC
TRBJ2-3 TRBV5-1 NA CASSNQGSRADTQYF TGCGCCAGCAGTAATCAGGGGTCGAGGGCAGATACGCAGTATTTT
TRBJ1-3 TRBV6-5 NA CASSSRASGNTIYF TGTGCCAGCAGTTCCAGGGCTTCTGGAAACACCATATATTTT
TRBJ1-2 TRBV30 TRBD1 CAWLGQVPNYGYTF TGTGCCTGGCTTGGACAGGTCCCTAACTATGGCTACACCTTC
TRBJ2-1 TRBV25-1 NA CASNLAGTSVGEQFF TGTGCCAGCAACCTAGCCGGGACATCGGTTGGAGAGCAGTTCTTC
TRBJ1-6 TRBV4-1 NA CASSQWTANSPLHF TGCGCCAGCAGCCAGTGGACAGCGAATTCACCCCTCCACTTT
TRBJ2-3 TRBV7-8 TRBD2 CASSLVAAGGADTQYF TGTGCCAGCAGCTTAGTAGCAGCGGGGGGGGCAGATACGCAGTATTTT
TRBJ2-1 TRBV18 TRBD2 CASSLISGTYNEQFF TGTGCCAGCTCACTGATTAGCGGGACATACAATGAGCAGTTCTTC
TRBJ2-5 TRBV5-4 NA CASSAPGGKYQETQYF TGTGCCAGCAGCGCCCCCGGAGGGAAGTACCAAGAGACCCAGTACTTC
TRBJ2-7 TRBV28 NA CASSLAPNEQYF TGTGCCAGCAGTTTAGCACCTAACGAGCAGTACTTC
TRBJ2-6 TRBV11-3 NA CASSSDSSGANVLTF TGTGCCAGCAGCTCCGACAGCTCTGGGGCCAACGTCCTGACTTTC
TRBJ2-1 TRBV14 TRBD2 CASSHDGRERYNEQFF TGTGCCAGCAGCCACGATGGGCGGGAGAGGTACAATGAGCAGTTCTTC
TRBJ2-7 TRBV27 TRBD2 CASSQGAGGYEQYF TGTGCCAGCAGTCAAGGGGCGGGAGGCTACGAGCAGTACTTC
TRBJ1-6 TRBV19 TRBD1 CASTDGQGTSPLHF TGTGCCAGTACAGATGGACAGGGTACTTCACCCCTCCACTTT
TRBJ1-5 TRBV11-2 NA CASSLFMTGALPTGQPQHF TGTGCCAGCAGCTTATTCATGACAGGAGCACTTCCGACTGGGCAGCCCCAGCATTTT
TRBJ1-1 TRBV9 TRBD1 CASSVATGDTEAFF TGTGCCAGCAGCGTAGCCACAGGGGACACTGAAGCTTTCTTT
TRBJ1-5 TRBV19 NA CASMIRDTNQPQHF TGTGCCAGTATGATCCGGGACACAAATCAGCCCCAGCATTTT
TRBJ1-5 TRBV9 NA CASSVGQRSADNQPQHF TGTGCCAGCAGCGTAGGACAGAGGAGCGCCGATAATCAGCCCCAGCATTTT
TRBJ2-1 TRBV19 NA CASSTTGTSEQFF TGTGCCAGTAGTACGACAGGTACTAGTGAGCAGTTCTTC
TRBJ1-1 TRBV6-1 NA CASRIVDKMNTEAFF TGTGCCAGCAGGATTGTAGACAAGATGAACACTGAAGCTTTCTTT
TRBJ2-7 TRBV7-2 TRBD1 CASSLVWQGAYEQYF TGTGCCAGCAGCTTAGTCTGGCAGGGGGCCTACGAGCAGTACTTC
TRBJ2-1 TRBV13 NA CASSRGKRRVNEQFF TGTGCCAGCAGTCGGGGGAAACGGAGAGTCAATGAGCAGTTCTTC
TRBJ2-7 TRBV15 TRBD2 CATSRGQSSGRGPYEQYF TGTGCCACCAGCAGAGGACAGTCTAGCGGGAGAGGGCCCTACGAGCAGTACTTC
TRBJ1-1 TRBV7-2 TRBD1 CASSFDRGSTEAFF TGTGCCAGCAGCTTCGACAGGGGGTCCACTGAAGCTTTCTTT
TRBJ1-5 TRBV6-5 NA CASRIRHLSNQPQHF TGTGCCAGCAGAATCCGACACCTAAGCAATCAGCCCCAGCATTTT
TRBJ1-5 TRBV7-6 NA CASSLGARQPQHF TGTGCCAGCAGCTTAGGGGCTCGCCAGCCCCAGCATTTT
TRBJ1-6 TRBV2 TRBD1 CASSPDRQGTHNSPLHF TGTGCCAGCAGTCCAGACAGACAGGGTACGCATAATTCACCCCTCCACTTT
TRBJ1-2 TRBV29-1 NA CSVETGKTYGYTF TGCAGCGTTGAGACAGGAAAAACCTATGGCTACACCTTC
TRBJ2-1 TRBV5-1 TRBD2 CASSTDGLAGGQVEQFF TGCGCCAGCAGCACCGACGGCCTAGCGGGAGGGCAAGTTGAGCAGTTCTTC
TRBJ2-1 TRBV5-1 NA CASSFNSDEQFF TGCGCCAGCAGCTTCAATTCGGATGAGCAGTTCTTC
TRBJ2-3 TRBV11-3 TRBD1 CASSLAGQGTTDTQYF TGTGCCAGCAGCTTAGCGGGACAGGGGACTACAGATACGCAGTATTTT
TRBJ2-1 TRBV7-3 TRBD2 CASSPRSSGGSYNEQFF TGTGCCAGCAGCCCACGGTCTAGCGGGGGCTCCTACAATGAGCAGTTCTTC
TRBJ2-5 TRBV2 TRBD2 CASSLRVGLAEETQYF TGTGCCAGCAGCCTAAGGGTGGGACTAGCGGAAGAGACCCAGTACTTC
TRBJ1-1 TRBV2 NA CASSSQGNTEAFF TGTGCCAGCAGCTCACAGGGGAACACTGAAGCTTTCTTT
TRBJ1-1 TRBV27 TRBD1 CASRQWTGPMNTEAFF TGTGCCAGCAGGCAATGGACAGGGCCCATGAACACTGAAGCTTTCTTT
TRBJ1-4 TRBV19 TRBD1 CASTLTGMGEKLFF TGTGCCAGTACCTTGACAGGGATGGGTGAAAAACTGTTTTTT
TRBJ2-7 TRBV29-1 NA CSVEGGGAYEQYF TGCAGCGTTGAAGGAGGCGGTGCCTACGAGCAGTACTTC
TRBJ2-2 TRBV18 NA CASSPSGQNTGELFF TGTGCCAGCTCACCATCGGGACAAAACACCGGGGAGCTGTTTTTT
TRBJ2-1 TRBV5-1 NA CASSLLRSVNEQFF TGCGCCAGCAGCTTGCTACGGAGCGTCAATGAGCAGTTCTTC
TRBJ2-2 TRBV7-3 NA CASSLTHPRGTGELFF TGTGCCAGCAGCTTAACGCACCCGAGGGGGACCGGGGAGCTGTTTTTT